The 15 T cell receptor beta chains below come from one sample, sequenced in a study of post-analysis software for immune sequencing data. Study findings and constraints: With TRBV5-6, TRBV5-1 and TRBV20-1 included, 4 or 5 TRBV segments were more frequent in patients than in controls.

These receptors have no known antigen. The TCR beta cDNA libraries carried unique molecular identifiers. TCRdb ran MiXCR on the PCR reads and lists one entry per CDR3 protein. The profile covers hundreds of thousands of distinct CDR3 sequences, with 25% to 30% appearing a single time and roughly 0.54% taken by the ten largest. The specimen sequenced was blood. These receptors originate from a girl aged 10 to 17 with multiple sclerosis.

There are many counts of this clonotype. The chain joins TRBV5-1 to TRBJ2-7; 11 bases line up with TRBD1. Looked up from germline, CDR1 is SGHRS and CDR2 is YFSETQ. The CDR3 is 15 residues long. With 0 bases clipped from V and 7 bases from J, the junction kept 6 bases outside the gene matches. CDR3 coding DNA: TGCGCCAGCAGCTTGGGGACAGGGGGCACCTTGGAGCAGTACTTC. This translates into CASSLGTGGTLEQYF.

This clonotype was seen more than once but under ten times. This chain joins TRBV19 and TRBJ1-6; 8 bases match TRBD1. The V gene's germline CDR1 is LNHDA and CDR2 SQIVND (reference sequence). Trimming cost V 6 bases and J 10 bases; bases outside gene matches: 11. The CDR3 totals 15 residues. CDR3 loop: CASRTEGTGLSPLHF. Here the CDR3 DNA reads TGTGCCAGTAGGACGGAAGGGACAGGTTTATCACCCCTCCACTTT.

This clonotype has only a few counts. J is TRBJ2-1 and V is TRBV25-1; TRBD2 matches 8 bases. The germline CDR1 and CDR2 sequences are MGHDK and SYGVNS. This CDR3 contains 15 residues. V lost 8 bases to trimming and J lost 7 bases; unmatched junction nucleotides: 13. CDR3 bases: TGTGCCAGCCGGGGGGCGGGGGGCAGAGGGAATGAGCAGTTCTTC. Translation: CASRGAGGRGNEQFF.

The CDR3 DNA sequence: TGTGCCAGCAGCTTAGCCGTGTTGGGCCGTGCCGCAGATACGCAGTATTTT. Its translation is CASSLAVLGRAADTQYF. The V call is TRBV7-8, the J call TRBJ2-3; D uncertain. Germline CDR1 is SGHVS and CDR2 is FQNEAQ. This CDR3 comprises 17 residues. V was pared by 0 bases and J by 4 bases, with 17 bases between.

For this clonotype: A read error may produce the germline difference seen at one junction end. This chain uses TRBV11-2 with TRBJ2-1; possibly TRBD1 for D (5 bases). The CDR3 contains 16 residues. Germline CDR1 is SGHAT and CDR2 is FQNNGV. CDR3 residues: CASSLVSGQGYNGQFF. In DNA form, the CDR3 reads TGTGCTAGCAGCTTAGTTAGTGGCCAGGGTTACAATGGGCAGTTCTTC.

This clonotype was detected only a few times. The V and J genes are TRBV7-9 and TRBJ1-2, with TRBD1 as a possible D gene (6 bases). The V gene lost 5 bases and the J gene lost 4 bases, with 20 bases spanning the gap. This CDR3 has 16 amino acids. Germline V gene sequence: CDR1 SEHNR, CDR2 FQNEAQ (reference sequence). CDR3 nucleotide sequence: TGTGCCAGCAGCCCCCAGGCCCCACAGGGCGCCTATGGCTACACCTTC. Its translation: CASSPQAPQGAYGYTF.

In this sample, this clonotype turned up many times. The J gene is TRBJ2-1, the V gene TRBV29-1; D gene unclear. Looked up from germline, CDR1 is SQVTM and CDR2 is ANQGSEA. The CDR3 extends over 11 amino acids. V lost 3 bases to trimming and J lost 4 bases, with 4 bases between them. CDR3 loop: CSVDGYNEQFF. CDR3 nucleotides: TGCAGCGTTGACGGATACAATGAGCAGTTCTTC.

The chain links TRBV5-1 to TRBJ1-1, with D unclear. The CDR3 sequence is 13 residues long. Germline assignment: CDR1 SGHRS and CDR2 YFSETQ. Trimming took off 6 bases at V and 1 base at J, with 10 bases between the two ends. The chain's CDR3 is CASNNGRNTEAFF. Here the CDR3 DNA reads TGCGCCAGCAACAACGGACGGAACACTGAAGCTTTCTTT.

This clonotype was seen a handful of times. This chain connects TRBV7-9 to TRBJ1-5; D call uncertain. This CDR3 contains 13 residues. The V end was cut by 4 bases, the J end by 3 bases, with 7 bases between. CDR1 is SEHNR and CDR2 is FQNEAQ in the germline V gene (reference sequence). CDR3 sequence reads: CASSWEVNQPQHF. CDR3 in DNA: TGTGCCAGCAGCTGGGAAGTCAATCAGCCCCAGCATTTT.

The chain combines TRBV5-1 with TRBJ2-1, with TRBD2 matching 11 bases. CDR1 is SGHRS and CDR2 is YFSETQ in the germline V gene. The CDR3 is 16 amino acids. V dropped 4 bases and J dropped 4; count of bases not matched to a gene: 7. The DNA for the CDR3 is TGCGCCAGCAGCCGGACTGCTAGCGGGAGGTACAATGAGCAGTTCTTC. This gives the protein CASSRTASGRYNEQFF.

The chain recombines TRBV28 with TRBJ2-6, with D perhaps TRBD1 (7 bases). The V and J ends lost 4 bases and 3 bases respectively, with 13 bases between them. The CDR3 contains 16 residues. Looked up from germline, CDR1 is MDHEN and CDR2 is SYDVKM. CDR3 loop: CASSWVRGVGANVLTF. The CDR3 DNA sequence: TGTGCCAGCAGTTGGGTCAGGGGGGTTGGGGCCAACGTCCTGACTTTC.

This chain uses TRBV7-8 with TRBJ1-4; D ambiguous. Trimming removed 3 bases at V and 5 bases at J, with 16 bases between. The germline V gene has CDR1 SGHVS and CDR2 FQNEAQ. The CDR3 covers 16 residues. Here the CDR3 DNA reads TGTGCCAGCAGCTTCAGGCGGATCCAGAGAAATGAAAAACTGTTTTTT. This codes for CASSFRRIQRNEKLFF. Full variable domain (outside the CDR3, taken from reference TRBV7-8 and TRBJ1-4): GAGVSQSPRYKVAKRGQDVALRCDPISGHVSLFWYQQALGQGPEFLTYFQNEAQLDKSGLPSDRFFAERPEGSVSTLKIQRTQQEDSAVYLCASSFRRIQRNEKLFFGSGTQLSVL.

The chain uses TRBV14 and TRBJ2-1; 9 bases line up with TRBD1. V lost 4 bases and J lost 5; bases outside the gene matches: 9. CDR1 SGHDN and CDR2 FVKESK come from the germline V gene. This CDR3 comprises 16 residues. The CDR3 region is CASSRRTGAKHNEQFF. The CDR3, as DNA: TGTGCCAGCAGCCGAAGGACAGGGGCGAAACACAATGAGCAGTTCTTC. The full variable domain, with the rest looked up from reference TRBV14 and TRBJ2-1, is EAGVTQFPSHSVIEKGQTVTLRCDPISGHDNLYWYRRVMGKEIKFLLHFVKESKQDESGMPNNRFLAERTGGTYSTLKVQPAELEDSGVYFCASSRRTGAKHNEQFFGPGTRLTVL.

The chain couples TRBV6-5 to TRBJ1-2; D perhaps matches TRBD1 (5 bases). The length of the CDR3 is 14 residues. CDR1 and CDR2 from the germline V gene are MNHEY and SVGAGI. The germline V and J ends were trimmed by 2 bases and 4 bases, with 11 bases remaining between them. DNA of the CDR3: TGTGCCAGCAGTTACGAGTGGGGCGCCTATGGCTACACCTTC. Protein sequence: CASSYEWGAYGYTF.

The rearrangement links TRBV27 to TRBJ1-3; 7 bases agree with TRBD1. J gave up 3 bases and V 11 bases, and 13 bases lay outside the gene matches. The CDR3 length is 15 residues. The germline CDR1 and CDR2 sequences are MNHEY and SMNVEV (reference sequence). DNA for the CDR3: TGTGCCGGCGGCGTACAGGGGACGAGTGGAAACACCATATATTTT. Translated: CAGGVQGTSGNTIYF.